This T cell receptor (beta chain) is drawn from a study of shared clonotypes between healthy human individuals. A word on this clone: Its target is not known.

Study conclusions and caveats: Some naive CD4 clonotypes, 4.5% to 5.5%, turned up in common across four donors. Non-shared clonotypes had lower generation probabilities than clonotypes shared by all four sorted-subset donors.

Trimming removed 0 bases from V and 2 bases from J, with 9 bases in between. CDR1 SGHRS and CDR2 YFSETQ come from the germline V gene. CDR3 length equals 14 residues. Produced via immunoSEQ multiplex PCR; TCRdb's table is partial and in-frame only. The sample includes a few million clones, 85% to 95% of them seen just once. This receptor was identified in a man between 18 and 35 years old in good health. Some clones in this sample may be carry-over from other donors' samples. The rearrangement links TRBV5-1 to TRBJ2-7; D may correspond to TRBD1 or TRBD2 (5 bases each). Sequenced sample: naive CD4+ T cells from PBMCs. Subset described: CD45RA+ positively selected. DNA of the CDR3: TGCGCCAGCAGCTTGGGGGACGTAACCTACGAGCAGTACTTC. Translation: CASSLGDVTYEQYF.